Sequencing of this T cell receptor beta chain was carried out in a study of T cells in tumors after PD-1 blockade (dated by TCRdb to between 2018 and 2021). For the wider study: Prior checkpoint blockade, systemic immunosuppressant use, and recent radiotherapy or other anti-cancer therapy within 4 weeks were grounds for patient exclusion. Treatment consisted of either cemiplimab 350 mg every 2 weeks or pembrolizumab 200 mg every 3 weeks. A subset of patients also received ongoing daily vismodegib 150 mg during anti-PD-1 treatment. On average, peripheral blood samples yielded 35,000 to 45,000 unique clonotypes and 110,000 or so TCR templates (range roughly 24,000-280,000). Using site-matched tumors from BCC or SCC patients sampled before and after anti-PD-1 therapy, the study carried out paired single-cell RNA and TCR sequencing. To compare clonotypes in blood and tumor, bulk TCR sequencing was done on 10 peripheral blood samples taken from roughly 5 patients. RECIST version 1.1 was the standard used to evaluate clinical response. General findings and caveats noted by the study authors: Where the novel T cell clones came from was not determined, and possible sources could include lymphoid organs or rare unexpanded clones inside the tumor or in the tumor periphery. Approximately 41% of TCR clonotypes from the tumor were detected in blood, and certain novel exhausted tumor clones were present in blood collected before treatment, which suggests recruitment from the periphery.

Of note for this clone: Its antigen specificity is not known. Base qualities are missing; no much larger clone stands one base away.

Deep TCRbeta sequencing was performed with the immunoSEQ platform. Under the source paper's analysis protocol: Only productive rearrangements were exported from the immunoSEQ Analyzer for further analysis. T cell phenotypes were assigned to bulk TCRbeta clonotypes by matching the clonotypes to single-cell RNA+TCR-seq clones that had the same TCRbeta sequence. Clone enrichment in tumor was calculated as tumor frequency divided by PBMC frequency from bulk TCR sequencing. TCRs were sorted with GLIPH into specificity groups, meaning clusters of distinct TCRs that share CDR3 motifs and likely recognize common antigens. TCRdb retrieved this table from immuneACCESS and kept in-frame rearrangements only. Not all clones are present; in checked studies, unresolved V genes account for under half, and no reason is known for the remainder. For V, J and clone size, that table is used; D and trimming come from the DNA. This sample lists approximately 45,000 clones; approximately 79% were detected once. The ten largest clones add up to roughly 9.4% of the sample.

CDR1 and CDR2, looked up from the germline V gene, are MNHEY and SVGAGI. Inclusive of the bounding cysteine and phenylalanine, the CDR3 is 13 residues long. The only DNA kept is the CDR3, 39 bases in frame from the first base. V loses 7 bases at its end and J loses 9 bases; junction bases beyond the gene matches: 9. For bulk TCRbeta sequencing, genomic DNA was extracted from tumor biopsies or peripheral blood, and input amounts ranged from roughly 550 ng to 6,004 ng. Every patient had histologically proven advanced or metastatic basal or squamous cell carcinoma and was a poor candidate for surgical resection. Of the 11 to 12 patients making up the basal cell carcinoma cohort, roughly eight underwent bulk tumor TCR sequencing.

Rearrangement joined TRBV6-5 to TRBJ2-1, and 7 junctional nucleotides match TRBD2. The clonotype was recovered from a human donor with advanced basal cell or squamous cell carcinoma (not recorded which). The sample in question was PBMCs, obtained before anti-PD-1 therapy. The DNA is TGTGCCAGCACCCCCGGGGGGATCGGTGAGCAGTTCTTC. This translates into CASTPGGIGEQFF.